This TCR beta chain derives from a study of radiation and T cells in renal cell carcinoma. CDR3 length: 16 residues. The germline V gene encodes CDR1 MNHEY and CDR2 SVGAGI. V lost 2 bases and J lost 0, with 12 bases in between. Time point indicated: blood 2 weeks post-SBRT. This sample's treatment: 15 Gy SBRT to primary tumor, nephrectomy 4 weeks later. Profiling relied on immunoSEQ multiplex PCR, and the TCRdb table lists in-frame clones only, not all of them. The sample records 70,000 or so clones, roughly 82% being singletons. Study-level findings and limits: Pretreatment tumor biopsies were lacking, so baseline clonotypes are unknown. Top tumor clonotypes rose in blood 2 weeks post-radiation, then contracted.

Remarks on this clone: The antigen is unknown.

The receptor was derived from a man aged 55 to 70 with renal cell carcinoma. Here the sequenced sample was blood, taken from a patient whose treatment included radiotherapy and nephrectomy. The chain carries TRBV6-5 and TRBJ2-3, with D unresolved. CDR3 sequence reads: CASSYQTVVSTDTQYF. The CDR3 DNA reads as TGTGCCAGCAGTTACCAGACGGTGGTGAGCACAGATACGCAGTATTTT.